This TCR beta chain is from a study of shared clonotypes between healthy human individuals. Naive CD8 cells lacked CD45RO, underwent positive selection for CCR7 and left out terminally differentiated effector memory CD45RA+ cells. V lost 1 base to trimming and J lost 9 bases, with 13 bases between them. The CDR3 has 14 residues. Per the germline V gene, CDR1 is LNHDA and CDR2 is SQIVND (reference sequence). On this clone: Its specificity is unknown.

Study findings and constraints: The study found about 4.6% of naive CD4 clonotypes shared across a handful of donors.

Data came from immunoSEQ multiplex PCR; TCRdb stores just in-frame clones and leaves some out. The sample holds 2 million to 2.5 million clones; roughly 94% are singletons and the top ten take 1.1%. V usage is TRBV19 and J usage is TRBJ2-1, with a possible D match to TRBD1 (6 bases). Source material: naive CD8+ T cells sorted from blood. The source of this sequence is a man younger than 30 in good health. The CDR3 spells CASSIGTQGGEQFF. CDR3 coding DNA: TGTGCCAGTAGTATAGGGACGCAAGGGGGTGAGCAGTTCTTC.